Shown below are 18 T cell receptor beta chains from a single sample sequenced in a study of T cell repertoires in cytomegalovirus infection (dated by TCRdb to the late 2010s). Sequenced on an Illumina HiSeq 1500. TCRdb trimmed the raw reads at Q25, called clones with MiXCR and kept productive beta chains. Rows with a matching CDR3 protein are joined into one entry that keeps the most common DNA and genes. Recorded for this sample are approximately 400,000 distinct CDR3 sequences; approximately 31% of them occurred a single time. Roughly 15% of the sample goes to the ten largest clones. Sequencing input: PBMCs. These receptors originate from a human donor in good health (CMV status not recorded). Some clones in this sample may be carry-over from other donors' samples.

This chain links TRBV20-1 with TRBJ1-5; D uncertain. Germline V lookup: CDR1 DFQATT, CDR2 SNEGSKA (reference sequence). The CDR3 loop spans 15 amino acids. V was pared by 3 bases and J by 0 bases, with 12 bases between. The CDR3 DNA reads as TGCAGTGCTAGGGCGGATGAGTATAGCAATCAGCCCCAGCATTTT. Its translation is CSARADEYSNQPQHF.

The chain recombines TRBV6-5 with TRBJ1-3; 7 bases fit TRBD1. The junction had 7 bases not matched to a gene; V was cut back by 5 bases and J by 0 bases. Germline assignment: CDR1 MNHEY and CDR2 SVGAGI. The length of the CDR3 is 16 residues. The CDR3 nucleotides read TGTGCCAGCAGTCCAGGGGGACAGCCCTCTGGAAACACCATATATTTT. Amino acid sequence: CASSPGGQPSGNTIYF.

The chain employs TRBV20-1 and TRBJ1-5, with D possibly TRBD1 on 6 matching bases. The CDR3 totals 14 residues. The germline V gene has CDR1 DFQATT and CDR2 SNEGSKA (reference sequence). V gave up 5 bases and J gave up 6 bases, with 17 bases separating them. The CDR3 DNA reads TGCAGTGCTCAACAGGGTCCCGAGGGTCAGCCCCAGCATTTT. Residues: CSAQQGPEGQPQHF.

The chain is built from TRBV5-6 and TRBJ2-5; D call uncertain. The CDR3 runs to 14 residues. Trimming shortened V by 1 base and J by 1 base, and 8 bases separated the two germline ends. Germline V CDR1 and CDR2: SGHDT, YYEEEE. The CDR3 DNA reads as TGTGCCAGCAGCTTGAGGCGGAGCCAAGAGACCCAGTACTTC. Its translation: CASSLRRSQETQYF.

The chain combines TRBV2 with TRBJ2-2; TRBD1 matches 8 bases. The CDR3 runs to 15 residues. J lost 6 bases, V lost 6 bases, and 9 bases had no gene match. Germline V gene data show CDR1 as SNHLY and CDR2 as FYNNEI. CDR3 sequence reads: CASRSQGARAGELFF. The DNA for the CDR3 is TGTGCCAGCAGAAGTCAGGGGGCGCGGGCCGGGGAGCTGTTTTTT. Based on the CDR3 plus reference TRBV2 and TRBJ2-2, the full variable domain is EPEVTQTPSHQVTQMGQEVILRCVPISNHLYFYWYRQILGQKVEFLVSFYNNEISEKSEIFDDQFSVERPDGSNFTLKIRSTKLEDSAMYFCASRSQGARAGELFFGEGSRLTVL.

There are a few counts of this clonotype. This chain joins TRBV10-3 and TRBJ1-6; no firm D call. V gave up 2 bases and J gave up 5 bases, with 10 bases separating them. CDR1 ENHRY and CDR2 SYGVKD come from the germline V gene. This CDR3 has 15 amino acids. CDR3 sequence reads: CAISELFSDNSPLHF. CDR3 sequence (DNA): TGTGCCATCAGTGAGCTCTTTTCTGATAATTCACCCCTCCACTTT.

The rearrangement links TRBV5-6 to TRBJ1-2; weak D call: TRBD1 (6 bases). The germline V and J ends were trimmed by 0 bases and 9 bases, with 15 bases remaining between them. This CDR3 region has 14 residues. The germline gives CDR1 SGHDT, CDR2 YYEEEE. CDR3 DNA: TGTGCCAGCAGCTTGGGGACAGATCCTCTTCGCTACACCTTC. Protein sequence: CASSLGTDPLRYTF.

Comments on this clonotype: This sequence may be a read error, since a much larger clone differs from it by one base. This rearrangement joins TRBV28 to TRBJ1-1; no clear D. The CDR3 contains 13 residues. CDR1 and CDR2 from the germline V gene are MDHEN and SYDVKM. The CDR3 is CASSLTESTEALF. The CDR3 bases are TGTGCCAGCAGTTTAACCGAGAGCACTGAAGCTTTATTT. The full variable domain, its missing parts supplied by reference TRBV28 and TRBJ1-1, is DVKVTQSSRYLVKRTGEKVFLECVQDMDHENMFWYRQDPGLGLRLIYFSYDVKMKEKGDIPEGYSVSREKKERFSLILESASTNQTSMYLCASSLTESTEALFGQGTRLTVV.

A remark on this clonotype: A read error may explain this, as a much larger clone is one base away. V and J are TRBV7-3 and TRBJ2-3, with 11 bases fitting TRBD2. The germline CDR1 and CDR2 sequences are SGHTA and FQGTGA. After removal of 5 bases from V and 6 bases from J, the junction contained 7 bases not matched to a gene. The CDR3 length is 15 residues. CDR3 in DNA: TGTGCCAGCAGCCTACTAGCGGGGGTGCTTGATACGCAGTATTTT. It encodes CASSLLAGVLDTQYF.

Points on this clonotype: Relative to the germline gene, one junction end is altered; a read error may explain this. V and J are TRBV7-8 and TRBJ2-1, with TRBD2 identical over 9 bases. This CDR3 region has 15 residues. From germline, CDR1 is SGHVS and CDR2 FQNEAQ. The CDR3: CDSSSGRGGLNEQFF. CDR3 nucleotides: TGTGACAGCAGCTCTGGGCGGGGGGGCCTCAATGAGCAGTTCTTC.

Note on this clonotype: Since a much larger clone is just one base distant, this may be a read error. The final CDR3 position lacks the conserved phenylalanine or tryptophan, pointing to a likely read error. The chain has TRBV7-2 and TRBJ2-7; D perhaps matches TRBD2 (6 bases). The V gene's germline CDR1 is SGHTA and CDR2 FQGNSA. The CDR3 sequence is 13 residues long. V lost 1 base and J 5 bases, leaving 9 bases between the germline ends. The CDR3, as DNA: TGTGCCAGCAGCTTAGGTGGAGGGGACGAGCAGTACTTA. Protein product: CASSLGGGDEQYL.

A few counts support this clonotype. The rearrangement uses TRBV5-4 and TRBJ2-3; tentative D call: TRBD1 (5 bases). Germline CDR1 SGHNT, CDR2 YYREEE (reference sequence). Trimming took off 0 bases at V and 6 bases at J, with 14 bases between the two ends. The CDR3 contains 15 residues. In nucleotides, the CDR3 is TGTGCCAGCAGCTTGGAGGCGACAGTTTCCGATACGCAGTATTTT. Translated: CASSLEATVSDTQYF.

Comments on this clonotype: The conserved final phenylalanine or tryptophan is absent from the CDR3, which likely points to a read error. The V and J genes are TRBV7-9 and TRBJ2-7; D is perhaps TRBD1 or TRBD2 (7 bases each). CDR3 length equals 15 residues. Trimming took off 4 bases at V and 7 bases at J, with 20 bases between the two ends. Germline CDR1 reads SEHNR; CDR2 reads FQNEAQ (reference sequence). The CDR3 bases are TGTGCCAGCAGCTCGGGACAGAAAGGGGGGGGAGAGCAGTACTTA. Translated, it gives CASSSGQKGGGEQYL.

This clonotype turned up a few times. The V and J genes are TRBV6-1 and TRBJ1-2, with D possibly matching TRBD1 (5 bases). The CDR3 is made up of 15 amino acids. V gave up 7 bases and J gave up 2 bases, with 17 bases separating them. Germline V gene lookup returns CDR1 MNHNS and CDR2 SASEGT. The DNA of the CDR3 is TGTGCCAGCAAAGCGCCGGGACCGATGAACTATGGCTACACCTTC. Amino acid sequence: CASKAPGPMNYGYTF.

Of note for this clonotype: Germline and junction disagree at one end, which may indicate a read error. The gene calls are TRBV7-9 and TRBJ2-7; maybe TRBD1 (6 bases). The CDR3 runs 14 residues. Per germline, CDR1 SEHNR and CDR2 FQNEAQ (reference sequence). Written as DNA, the CDR3 is TGTGCCAGCAGGGACAGTTCCAGCTCCTACGAGCAGTCCTTC. This translates into CASRDSSSSYEQSF.

Concerning this clonotype itself: One end of the junction varies from germline; a read error may be responsible. This sequence joins TRBV6-6 and TRBJ1-1; D not resolved. There are 13 residues in the CDR3. Germline loops: CDR1 MNHNY, CDR2 SVGAGI (reference sequence). For the CDR3, the DNA is TGTGACAGCAGCCAATCCCCGGGCACTGAAGCTTTCTTT. Amino acid sequence: CDSSQSPGTEAFF.

V usage is TRBV29-1 and J usage is TRBJ2-1; 9 positions match TRBD2. This CDR3 region has 15 residues. With V trimmed by 6 bases and J by 4 bases, 10 bases remained unmatched. Germline lookup yields CDR1 SQVTM and CDR2 ANQGSEA. CDR3: CSVRPWSGGYNEQFF. CDR3 in DNA: TGCAGCGTCCGCCCGTGGAGCGGGGGGTACAATGAGCAGTTCTTC.

There are a few counts of this clonotype. V and J are TRBV4-1 and TRBJ2-3, with a tentative D call TRBD2 (5 bases). CDR3 length: 15 residues. The germline V and J ends were trimmed by 1 base and 5 bases, with 13 bases remaining between them. Germline values: CDR1 MGHRA, CDR2 YSYEKL. CDR3 region: CASSQGGPRRDTQYF. The CDR3 bases are TGCGCCAGCAGCCAAGGAGGGCCCCGCAGAGATACGCAGTATTTT.